The 2 T cell receptor beta chains listed next were all sequenced from one sample in a study of cytomegalovirus exposure and HLA in healthy donors. In the PCR, 60 Vbeta and 13 Jbeta primers were used. Clones were read by immunoSEQ multiplex PCR, and TCRdb kept only the in-frame ones, dropping some. The sample shows more than 200,000 clones, about 75% of them seen only once. Material for sequencing was PBMCs. The receptors come from a man aged 18 to 29 in good health and CMV-seronegative.

V is TRBV6-6 and J is TRBJ2-1; 14 bases agree with TRBD2. Germline V gene sequence: CDR1 MNHNY, CDR2 SVGAGI (reference sequence). The CDR3 has 16 residues. V was pared by 7 bases and J by 7 bases, with 9 bases of the junction left unmatched. As DNA, the CDR3 is TGTGCCAGCACCGACTCCGGACTAGCGGGAGGAAATGAGCAGTTCTTC. This translates into CASTDSGLAGGNEQFF.

The chain combines TRBV5-4 with TRBJ2-5; 11 bases match TRBD2. Trimming cost V 4 bases and J 3 bases; bases outside gene matches: 8. The CDR3 spans 16 residues. Germline lookup yields CDR1 SGHNT and CDR2 YYREEE (reference sequence). The CDR3 here is CASSPLLAGGKETQYF. The CDR3 DNA reads TGTGCCAGCAGCCCTCTGTTAGCGGGGGGGAAAGAGACCCAGTACTTC.